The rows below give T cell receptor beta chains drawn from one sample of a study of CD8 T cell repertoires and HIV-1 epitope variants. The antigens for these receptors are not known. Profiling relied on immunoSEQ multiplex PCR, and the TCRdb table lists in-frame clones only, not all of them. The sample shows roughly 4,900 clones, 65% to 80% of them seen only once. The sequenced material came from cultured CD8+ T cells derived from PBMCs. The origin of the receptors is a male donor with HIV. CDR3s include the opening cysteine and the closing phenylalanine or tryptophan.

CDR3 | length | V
CASSLSGGTEAFF | 13 | TRBV7-9
CASRVRLSYEQYF | 13 | TRBV2
CASSFGTNTGELFF | 14 | TRBV27
CASSQYRGGEQYF | 13 | TRBV4-3
CASSYSPEDSNQPQHF | 16 | TRBV6-5
CASSPGTGEYEQYF | 14 | TRBV5-6
CASSAFGHEQFF | 12 | TRBV9
CASSPLGTSSYEQYF | 15 | TRBV5-1
CASSKQGAAPYEQFF | 15 | TRBV5-6
CAISEEDRVTYGYTF | 15 | TRBV10-3
CASSYDGSELFF | 12 | TRBV27
CASSLDGAQTQYF | 13 | TRBV7-2
CASSFGGADQYF | 12 | TRBV6-5
CASSIDLTSGVYEQYF | 16 | TRBV19
CASSPDRIGTEAFF | 14 | TRBV6-6
CASSPSGAWNTEAFF | 15 | TRBV6-5
CASSIGLGGTEAFF | 14 | TRBV19
CASSPFERGTEAFF | 14 | TRBV19
CASSLEGYSNQPQHF | 15 | TRBV7-2
CASSLTGTSGGNTIYF | 16 | TRBV7-2
CASSEGPGSNIQYF | 14 | TRBV10-1
CASSGTSESYNEQFF | 15 | TRBV7-9
CASSLPPYEQYF | 12 | TRBV5-6
CASGFLAGGDNEQFF | 15 | TRBV12-5